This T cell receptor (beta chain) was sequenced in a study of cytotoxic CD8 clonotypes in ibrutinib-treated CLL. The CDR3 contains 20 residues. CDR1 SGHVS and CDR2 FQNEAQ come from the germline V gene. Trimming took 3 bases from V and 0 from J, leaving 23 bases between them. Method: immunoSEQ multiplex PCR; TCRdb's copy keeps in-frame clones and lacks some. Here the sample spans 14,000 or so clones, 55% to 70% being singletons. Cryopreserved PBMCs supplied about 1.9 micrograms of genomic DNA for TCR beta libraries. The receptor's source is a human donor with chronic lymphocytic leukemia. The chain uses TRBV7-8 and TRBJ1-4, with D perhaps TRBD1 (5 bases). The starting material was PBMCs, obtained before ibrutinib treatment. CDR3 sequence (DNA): TGTGCCAGCAGCTTTTCATTTCGTGTGCGGGAGGGGTCAACTAATGAAAAACTGTTTTTT. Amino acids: CASSFSFRVREGSTNEKLFF.